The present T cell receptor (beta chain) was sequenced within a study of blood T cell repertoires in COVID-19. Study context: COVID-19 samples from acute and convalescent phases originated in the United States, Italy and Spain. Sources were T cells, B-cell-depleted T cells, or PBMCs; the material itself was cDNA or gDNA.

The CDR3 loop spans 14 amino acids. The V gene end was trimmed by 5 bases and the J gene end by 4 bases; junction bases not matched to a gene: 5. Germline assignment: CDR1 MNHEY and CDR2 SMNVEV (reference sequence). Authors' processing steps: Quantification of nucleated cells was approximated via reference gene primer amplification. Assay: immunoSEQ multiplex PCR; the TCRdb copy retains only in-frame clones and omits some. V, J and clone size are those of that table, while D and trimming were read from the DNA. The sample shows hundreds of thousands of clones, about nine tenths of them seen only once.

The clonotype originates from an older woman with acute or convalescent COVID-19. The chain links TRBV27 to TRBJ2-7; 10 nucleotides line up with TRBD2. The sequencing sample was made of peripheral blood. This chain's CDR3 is CASSPFSGGYEQYF. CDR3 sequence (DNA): TGTGCCAGCAGTCCTTTTAGCGGGGGGTACGAGCAGTACTTC.